The entry below describes one T cell receptor (beta chain). What it recognizes is unknown. Ten milliliters of peripheral blood were drawn from each donor. The data stem from a study of blood T cells in healthy people across ages. Turning to the study itself: Researchers report that template switching captured about one barcoded beta molecule per two T cells.

General study results and limits: There was a strong correlation between TCR beta diversity and naive T cell percentage. Long-lived donors exceeded aged donors in naive CD4+ cells and diversity.

Sample-barcoded 5' priming and a J-beta primer mix drove a second PCR of 7 to 11 cycles. Using its own MiXCR run on the 5' RACE reads, TCRdb lists one record per CDR3 protein. The table shows 1,800,000 or so distinct CDR3 sequences, with roughly 43% occurring only once. The specimen sequenced was blood. The receptor was derived from a human donor in good health.

In nucleotides, the CDR3 is TGTGCCTGCAAGGGGGGCTATGGCTACACCTTC. It specifies CACKGGYGYTF. The chain is built from TRBV2 and TRBJ1-2; D perhaps matches TRBD1 (6 bases). Deletions cut 11 bases from V and 4 bases from J, with 11 bases between. Germline-derived CDR1 and CDR2 are SNHLY and FYNNEI. CDR3 length: 11 amino acids.